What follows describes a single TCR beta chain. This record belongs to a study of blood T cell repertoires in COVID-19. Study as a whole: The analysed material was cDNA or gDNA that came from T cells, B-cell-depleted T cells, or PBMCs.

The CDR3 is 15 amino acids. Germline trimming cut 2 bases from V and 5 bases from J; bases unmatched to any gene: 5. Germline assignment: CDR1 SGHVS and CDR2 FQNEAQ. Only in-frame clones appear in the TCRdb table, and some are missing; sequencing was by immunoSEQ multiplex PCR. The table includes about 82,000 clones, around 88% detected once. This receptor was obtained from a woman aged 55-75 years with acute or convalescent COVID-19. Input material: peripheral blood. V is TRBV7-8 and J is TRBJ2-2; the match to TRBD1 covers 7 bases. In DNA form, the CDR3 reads TGTGCCAGCAGCTTACAACAGGGGTATACCGGGGAGCTGTTTTTT. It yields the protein CASSLQQGYTGELFF.